The 16 T cell receptor beta chains given below trace back to one sample, sequenced in a study of blood T cell repertoires in COVID-19. Method: immunoSEQ multiplex PCR; TCRdb's copy keeps in-frame clones and lacks some. In the table there are 51,000 or so clones, 81% of which are singletons. Sequenced: peripheral blood. These receptor sequences come from a woman older than 75 with COVID-19, enrolled during active disease.

This rearrangement joins TRBV27 to TRBJ1-6; D call uncertain. The CDR3 runs 16 residues. Trimming cost V 2 bases and J 2 bases, with 10 bases left between them. In germline, CDR1 is MNHEY, CDR2 SMNVEV (reference sequence). The CDR3 bases are TGTGCCAGCAGTTTACGGGATAGGGCCTATAATTCACCCCTCCACTTT. Amino acid sequence: CASSLRDRAYNSPLHF.

This clone was counted between two and nine times. The V call is TRBV28, the J call TRBJ2-7, with D perhaps TRBD1 (6 bases). This CDR3 has 14 amino acids. V gave up 6 bases and J gave up 2 bases, with 14 bases separating them. CDR1 and CDR2 (germline): MDHEN, SYDVKM. The CDR3 is CASRPTGLTYEQYF. CDR3 sequence (DNA): TGTGCCAGCAGGCCGACAGGTCTTACCTACGAGCAGTACTTC.

At least ten counts were recorded for this clone. CDR3 loop: CASSNPQGGTDTQYF. The CDR3 coding sequence is TGTGCCAGCAGCAACCCACAGGGGGGCACAGATACGCAGTATTTT. V usage is TRBV21-1 and J usage is TRBJ2-3; no check of the table's D call, TRBD1, against the DNA was made. TRBV21-1 is annotated as a pseudogene. The CDR3 has 15 amino acids.

The chain recombines TRBV6-2 or TRBV6-3 with TRBJ1-1, with D unclear. The CDR3 length is 12 residues. Germline-derived CDR1 and CDR2 are MNHEY and SVGEGT. V lost 3 bases, J lost 1 base, and 3 bases lay in between. CDR3 bases: TGTGCCAGCAGTTATCAGAACACTGAAGCTTTCTTT. Protein: CASSYQNTEAFF.

V usage is TRBV5-1 and J usage is TRBJ2-2, with TRBD1 as a possible D gene (5 bases). CDR3 length equals 15 residues. V lost 1 base and J 4 bases, leaving 11 bases between the germline ends. The germline gives CDR1 SGHRS, CDR2 YFSETQ. The CDR3 region is CASSLIRVGTGELFF. The DNA of the CDR3 is TGCGCCAGCAGCTTGATCAGGGTTGGCACCGGGGAGCTGTTTTTT.

Note on this clone: The junction differs from germline at one of its ends, possibly a read error. V usage is TRBV5-8 and J usage is TRBJ1-5, with a tentative D call TRBD1 (6 bases). The length of the CDR3 is 13 residues. CDR1 and CDR2 (germline): SGHTS, YDEGEE. The CDR3 here is CASTLDSHQPQHF. The DNA for the CDR3 is TGTGCCAGCACCTTGGACAGTCATCAGCCCCAGCATTTT.

The sample holds a few counts of this clone. This chain connects TRBV2 to TRBJ1-1, with TRBD1 matching over 8 bases. The CDR3 contains 16 residues. Germline CDR1 SNHLY, CDR2 FYNNEI. The trim removed 7 bases at V and 1 base at J, leaving 11 bases unmatched. In DNA form, the CDR3 reads TGTGCCAGCAACCAACCGGGACAGGCGAAGAACACTGAAGCTTTCTTT. Its translation is CASNQPGQAKNTEAFF.

The CDR3, as DNA: TGTGCCAGCAGCTTGTCGGGGGGCGAGGCTGGAAACACCATATATTTT. Amino acids: CASSLSGGEAGNTIYF. The V call is TRBV7-9, the J call TRBJ1-3, with D possibly being TRBD1 (6 bases). The CDR3 length is 16 residues. In germline, CDR1 is SEHNR, CDR2 FQNEAQ (reference sequence). V lost 3 bases, J lost 2 bases, and 14 bases lay in between.

The CDR3 sequence is CASSPPQGLAGLTQYF. The CDR3, as DNA: TGTGCCAGCAGCCCCCCTCAGGGACTAGCGGGGCTCACGCAGTATTTT. This chain uses TRBV9 with TRBJ2-3; TRBD2 matches 13 bases. This CDR3 is 16 amino acids long. V was clipped by 4 bases and J by 9 bases; unmatched bases: 11. The germline gives CDR1 SGDLS, CDR2 YYNGEE.

The chain combines TRBV7-2 with TRBJ2-2; a possible D gene is TRBD2 (5 bases). Trimming shortened V by 1 base and J by 4 bases, and 10 bases separated the two germline ends. The CDR3 has 15 residues. Germline V gene sequence: CDR1 SGHTA, CDR2 FQGNSA. In DNA form, the CDR3 reads TGTGCCAGCAGCTTAGGAGGGCGGTCCACCGGGGAGCTGTTTTTT. Amino acid sequence: CASSLGGRSTGELFF.

The chain links TRBV7-9 to TRBJ2-1; D may be TRBD1 (8 bases). The CDR3 has 16 amino acids. Trimming removed 5 bases from V and 7 bases from J, with 21 bases in between. The germline CDR1 and CDR2 sequences are SEHNR and FQNEAQ (reference sequence). CDR3 nucleotides: TGTGCCAGCAGCCCAGACAGGGGCGGACTAGAAAATGAGCAGTTCTTC. Its protein is CASSPDRGGLENEQFF.

The V call is TRBV6-6, the J call TRBJ2-3, with 7 positions matching TRBD2. CDR3 length: 18 amino acids. The germline CDR1 and CDR2 sequences are MNHNY and SVGAGI (reference sequence). Trimming cost V 5 bases and J 3 bases; bases outside gene matches: 17. Here the CDR3 reads CASSHLTIAGLRTDTQYF. The CDR3 DNA sequence: TGTGCCAGCAGTCACCTAACCATAGCGGGTCTAAGGACAGATACGCAGTATTTT.

This rearrangement joins TRBV5-1 to TRBJ1-1; perhaps TRBD1 as D (6 bases). Germline lookup yields CDR1 SGHRS and CDR2 YFSETQ. This CDR3 has 13 residues. The ends were cut back, 6 bases at V and 0 bases at J, with 9 bases in the middle. The DNA of the CDR3 is TGCGCCAGCAACAGGGAAATGAACACTGAAGCTTTCTTT. Amino acids: CASNREMNTEAFF.

CDR3 loop: CASSFRDSPYEQYF. The CDR3 DNA follows: TGTGCCAGCAGCTTCCGGGACAGTCCCTACGAGCAGTACTTC. This chain links TRBV7-9 with TRBJ2-7, with TRBD1 matching 7 bases. The CDR3 contains 14 residues. CDR1 SEHNR and CDR2 FQNEAQ come from the germline V gene (reference sequence). Trimming at V came to 3 bases and at J to 2 bases, leaving 4 bases not matched to a gene.

This chain links TRBV11-2 with TRBJ2-1; TRBD2 might be the D (6 bases). With 0 bases removed from V and 2 bases from J, the gap between germline ends came to 11 bases. The germline gives CDR1 SGHAT, CDR2 FQNNGV. CDR3 length: 16 residues. The chain's CDR3 is CASSLDGGRTYNEQFF. CDR3 nucleotides: TGTGCCAGCAGCTTAGATGGGGGGAGGACCTACAATGAGCAGTTCTTC.

This chain connects TRBV12-3 or TRBV12-4 to TRBJ2-7, with D perhaps matching TRBD2 (6 bases). Trimming took 6 bases from V and 5 from J, leaving 14 bases between them. The CDR3 is made up of 13 amino acids. DNA of the CDR3: TGTGCCAGCAGGAAACGTTCGGGGGACGAGCAGTACTTC. It translates to CASRKRSGDEQYF.